This T cell receptor (beta chain) originates from a study of blood T cells in healthy people across ages. Study-level results: TCR beta diversity per million T cells fell roughly linearly with age. Naive CD4+ cell counts and diversity both ran higher in long-lived than in aged donors. Total diversity from one million sequenced T cells was likely underestimated.

In terms of origin and age, donors were healthy Caucasian individuals from Russia aged 6 to 90. Concerning this clonotype: The antigen is not known.

With a J-beta primer mix and a sample-barcoded 5' primer, a second PCR ran about 7 to 12 cycles. TCRdb recomputed calls from the 5' RACE reads with MiXCR, one row per CDR3 protein. Of 700,000 or so distinct CDR3 sequences listed, about 43% are singletons. This clonotype originated in a man older than 75 in good health. What was sequenced was blood.

Here the CDR3 reads CASSYSNAGCAETQYF. CDR3 bases: TGTGCCAGCAGTTACTCGAATGCAGGGTGTGCAGAGACCCAGTACTTC. The chain employs TRBV6-2 or TRBV6-3 and TRBJ2-5, with a weak D call TRBD1 (5 bases). V lost 0 bases to trimming and J lost 4 bases, with 15 bases between them. Per the germline V gene, CDR1 is MNHEY and CDR2 is SVGEGT. The CDR3 is made up of 16 amino acids.